This T cell receptor beta chain originates from a study of blood T cell repertoires in COVID-19. Turning to the study itself: The origin of the acute and convalescent COVID-19 samples was the United States, Italy and Spain.

The germline V gene has CDR1 SGHTA and CDR2 FQGTGA. V was shortened by 7 bases and J by 3 bases, with 7 bases between the two germline ends. This CDR3 contains 13 residues. Method: immunoSEQ multiplex PCR; TCRdb's copy keeps in-frame clones and lacks some. The top ten clones hold about a third of a sample with approximately 72,000 clones, around 85% of them seen once. The gene calls are TRBV7-3 and TRBJ2-6; no clear D. This sequence originates from a woman older than 75 with active or convalescent COVID-19. Sequencing was performed on peripheral blood. The CDR3 DNA reads as TGTGCCAGCACACCGGGTGGGGCCAACGTCCTGACTTTC. As protein: CASTPGGANVLTF.